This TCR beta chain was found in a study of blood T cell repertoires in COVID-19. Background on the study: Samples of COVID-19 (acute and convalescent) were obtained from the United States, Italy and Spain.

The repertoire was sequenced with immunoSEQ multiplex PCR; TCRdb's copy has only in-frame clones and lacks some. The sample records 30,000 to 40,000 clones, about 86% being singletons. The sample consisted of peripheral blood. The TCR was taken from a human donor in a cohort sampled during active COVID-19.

The CDR3 sequence: CASSLMRYTDTQYF. Written as DNA, the CDR3 is TGCGCCAGCAGCTTGATGCGGTACACAGATACGCAGTATTTT. This chain links TRBV5-1 with TRBJ2-3; D gene ambiguous. Looked up from germline, CDR1 is SGHRS and CDR2 is YFSETQ. The CDR3 is made up of 14 amino acids. V was clipped by 1 base and J by 2 bases, with 8 bases between them.